Many counts were recorded for the clone carrying this TCR beta chain. Time point meaning: newly diagnosed GD, antithyroid drugs for less than 3 months. The TCR library used RNA extracted from PBMCs. Sequencing libraries for TCR beta were prepared with iRepertoire HTBI primers and Arm-PCR of CDR3 regions. TCRdb itself ran the multiplex PCR reads through MiXCR, one entry per CDR3 protein. The sample lists hundreds of thousands of distinct CDR3 sequences, more than 10% occurring once. The data stem from a study of regulatory T cells in long-lasting Graves disease. The CDR3 covers 15 residues. The V segment lost 3 bases and the J segment 3 bases; nucleotides outside the gene matches: 6. Germline V lookup: CDR1 SNHLY, CDR2 FYNNEI. The sample was also linked to a second study, of T cells in Graves' hyperthyroidism and ophthalmopathy. This second report adds: Most thyroid clonotypes expanded above 0.001 were also detected in blood.

The sample here was peripheral blood mononuclear cells (PBMCs), taken at new diagnosis, from a patient treated with antithyroid drugs. The rearrangement joins TRBV2 to TRBJ2-7; 9 positions agree with TRBD2. The TCR was taken from a woman in her twenties or thirties with Graves disease. Written as DNA, the CDR3 is TGTGCCAGCAGTGAGAGGGCGGGAGGGATCTACGAGCAGTACTTC. Its protein is CASSERAGGIYEQYF.